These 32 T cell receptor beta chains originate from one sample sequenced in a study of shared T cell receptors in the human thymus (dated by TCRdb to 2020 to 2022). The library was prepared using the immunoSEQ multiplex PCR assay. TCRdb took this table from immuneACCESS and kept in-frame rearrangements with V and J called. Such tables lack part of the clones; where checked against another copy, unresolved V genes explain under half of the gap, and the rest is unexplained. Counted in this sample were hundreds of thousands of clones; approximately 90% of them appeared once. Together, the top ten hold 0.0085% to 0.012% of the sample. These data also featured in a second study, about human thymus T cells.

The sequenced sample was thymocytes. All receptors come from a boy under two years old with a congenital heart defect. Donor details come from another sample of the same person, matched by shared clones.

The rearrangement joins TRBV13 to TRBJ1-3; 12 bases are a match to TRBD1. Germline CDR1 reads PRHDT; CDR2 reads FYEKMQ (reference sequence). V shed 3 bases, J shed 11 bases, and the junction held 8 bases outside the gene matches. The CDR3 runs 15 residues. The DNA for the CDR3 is TGTGCCAGCAGCTTTTCGGGACAGGGGGCAGGCCCCATATATTTT. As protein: CASSFSGQGAGPIYF.

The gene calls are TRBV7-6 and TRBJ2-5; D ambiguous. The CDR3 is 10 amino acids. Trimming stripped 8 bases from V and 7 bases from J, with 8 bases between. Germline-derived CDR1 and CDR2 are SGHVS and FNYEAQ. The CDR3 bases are TGTGCCAGCCGCGTTAGGACCCAGTACTTC. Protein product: CASRVRTQYF.

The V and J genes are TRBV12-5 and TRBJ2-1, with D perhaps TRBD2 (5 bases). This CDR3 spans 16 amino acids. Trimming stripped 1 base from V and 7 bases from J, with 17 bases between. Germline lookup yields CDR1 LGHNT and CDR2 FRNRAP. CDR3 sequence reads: CASGLAPTGDGNEQFF. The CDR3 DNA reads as TGTGCTAGTGGTTTGGCCCCAACCGGGGATGGTAATGAGCAGTTCTTC.

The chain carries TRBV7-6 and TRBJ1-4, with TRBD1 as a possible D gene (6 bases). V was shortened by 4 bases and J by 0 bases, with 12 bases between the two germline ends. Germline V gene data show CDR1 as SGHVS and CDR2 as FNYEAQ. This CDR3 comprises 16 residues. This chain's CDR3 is CASSWGGPATNEKLFF. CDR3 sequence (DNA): TGTGCCAGCAGCTGGGGGGGGCCGGCAACTAATGAAAAACTGTTTTTT. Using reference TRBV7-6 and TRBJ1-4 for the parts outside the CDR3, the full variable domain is GAGVSQSPRYKVTKRGQDVALRCDPISGHVSLYWYRQALGQGPEFLTYFNYEAQQDKSGLPNDRFSAERPEGSISTLTIQRTEQRDSAMYRCASSWGGPATNEKLFFGSGTQLSVL.

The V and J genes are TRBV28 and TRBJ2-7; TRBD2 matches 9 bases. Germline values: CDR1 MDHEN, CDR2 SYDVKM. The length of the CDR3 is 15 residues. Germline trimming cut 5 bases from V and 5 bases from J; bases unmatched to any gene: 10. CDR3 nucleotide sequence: TGTGCCAGCAGTCCCGGACTAGCGTTCCCCCACGAGCAGTACTTC. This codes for CASSPGLAFPHEQYF.

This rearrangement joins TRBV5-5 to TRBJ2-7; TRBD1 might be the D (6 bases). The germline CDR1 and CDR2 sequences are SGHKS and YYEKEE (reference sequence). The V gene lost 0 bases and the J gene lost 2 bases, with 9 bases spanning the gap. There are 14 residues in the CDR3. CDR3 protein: CASSLGKGAYEQYF. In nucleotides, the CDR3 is TGTGCCAGCAGCTTGGGAAAGGGGGCCTACGAGCAGTACTTC. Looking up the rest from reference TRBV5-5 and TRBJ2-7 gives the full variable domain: DAGVTQSPTHLIKTRGQQVTLRCSPISGHKSVSWYQQVLGQGPQFIFQYYEKEERGRGNFPDRFSARQFPNYSSELNVNALLLGDSALYLCASSLGKGAYEQYFGPGTRLTVT.

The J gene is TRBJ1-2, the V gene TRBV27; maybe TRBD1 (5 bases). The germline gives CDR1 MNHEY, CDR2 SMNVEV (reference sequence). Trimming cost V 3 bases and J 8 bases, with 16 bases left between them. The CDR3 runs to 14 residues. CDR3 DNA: TGTGCCAGCAGTTTGGGCCCAGGGTCGAAGGGCTACACCTTC. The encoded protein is CASSLGPGSKGYTF.

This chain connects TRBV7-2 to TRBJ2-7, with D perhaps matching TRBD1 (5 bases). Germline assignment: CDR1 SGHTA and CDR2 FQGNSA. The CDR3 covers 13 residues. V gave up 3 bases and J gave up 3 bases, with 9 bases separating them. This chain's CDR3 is CASSFWGRYEQYF. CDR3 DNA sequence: TGTGCCAGCAGCTTTTGGGGCCGCTACGAGCAGTACTTC.

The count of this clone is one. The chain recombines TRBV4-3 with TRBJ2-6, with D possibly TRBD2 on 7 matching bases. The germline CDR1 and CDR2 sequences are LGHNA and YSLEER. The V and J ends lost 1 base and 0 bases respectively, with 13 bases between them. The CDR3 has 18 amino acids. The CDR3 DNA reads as TGCGCCAGCAGCCAAGGCGGGGGCGAAGGCTCTGGGGCCAACGTCCTGACTTTC. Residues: CASSQGGGEGSGANVLTF.

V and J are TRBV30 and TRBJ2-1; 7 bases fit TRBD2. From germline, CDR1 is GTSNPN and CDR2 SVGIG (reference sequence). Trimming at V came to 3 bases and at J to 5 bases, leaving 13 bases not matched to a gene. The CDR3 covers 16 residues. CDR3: CAWSLTGGVRDNEQFF. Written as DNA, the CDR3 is TGTGCCTGGAGCCTAACTGGGGGGGTAAGGGACAATGAGCAGTTCTTC.

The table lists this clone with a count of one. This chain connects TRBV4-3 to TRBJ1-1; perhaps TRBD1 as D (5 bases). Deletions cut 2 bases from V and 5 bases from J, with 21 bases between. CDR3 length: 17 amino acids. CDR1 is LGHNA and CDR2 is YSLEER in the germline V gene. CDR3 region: CASSQLVSVRGETEAFF. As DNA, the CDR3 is TGCGCCAGCAGCCAATTAGTATCTGTGCGGGGGGAGACTGAAGCTTTCTTT.

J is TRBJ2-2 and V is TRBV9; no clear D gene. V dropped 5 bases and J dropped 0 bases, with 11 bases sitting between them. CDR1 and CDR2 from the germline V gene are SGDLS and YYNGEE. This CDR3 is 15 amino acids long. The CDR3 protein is CASSARPTNTGELFF. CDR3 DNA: TGTGCCAGCAGTGCTAGACCAACGAACACCGGGGAGCTGTTTTTT.

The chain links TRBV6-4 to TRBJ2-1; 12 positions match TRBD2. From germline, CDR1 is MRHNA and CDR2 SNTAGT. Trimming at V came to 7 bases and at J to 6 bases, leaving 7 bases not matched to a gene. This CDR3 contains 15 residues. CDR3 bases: TGTGCCAGCACCAAGACTAGCGGGAGCGGCAATGAGCAGTTCTTC. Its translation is CASTKTSGSGNEQFF.

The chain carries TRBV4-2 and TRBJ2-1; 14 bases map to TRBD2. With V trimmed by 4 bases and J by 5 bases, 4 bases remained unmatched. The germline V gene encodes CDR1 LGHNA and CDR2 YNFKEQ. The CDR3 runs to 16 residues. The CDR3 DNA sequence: TGTGCCAGCAGCCCGGGGACTAGCGGGAGAGACAATGAGCAGTTCTTC. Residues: CASSPGTSGRDNEQFF.

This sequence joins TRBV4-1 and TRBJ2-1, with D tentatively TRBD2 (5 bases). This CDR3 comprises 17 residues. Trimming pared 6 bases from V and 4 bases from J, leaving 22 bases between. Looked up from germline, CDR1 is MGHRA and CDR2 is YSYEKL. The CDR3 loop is CASSLLRRLAQYNEQFF. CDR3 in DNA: TGCGCCAGCAGTCTTCTCCGGAGGCTAGCTCAATACAATGAGCAGTTCTTC.

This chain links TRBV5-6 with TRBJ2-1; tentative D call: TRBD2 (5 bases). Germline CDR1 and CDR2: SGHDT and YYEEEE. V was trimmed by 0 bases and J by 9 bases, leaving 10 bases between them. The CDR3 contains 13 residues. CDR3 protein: CASSLGASSEQFF. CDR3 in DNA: TGTGCCAGCAGCTTGGGCGCTAGCAGTGAGCAGTTCTTC.

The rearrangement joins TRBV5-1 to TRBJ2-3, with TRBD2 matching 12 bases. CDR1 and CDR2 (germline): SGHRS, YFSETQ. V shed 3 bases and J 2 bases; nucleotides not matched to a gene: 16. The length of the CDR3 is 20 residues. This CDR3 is CASSSTPGLAGRPHTDTQYF. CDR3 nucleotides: TGCGCCAGCAGCTCTACGCCGGGACTAGCGGGCCGCCCACACACAGATACGCAGTATTTT.

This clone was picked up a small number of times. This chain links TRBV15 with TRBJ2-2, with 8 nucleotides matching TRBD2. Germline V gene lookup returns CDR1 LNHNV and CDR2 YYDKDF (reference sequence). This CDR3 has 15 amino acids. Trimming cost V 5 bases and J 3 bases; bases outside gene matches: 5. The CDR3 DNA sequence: TGTGCCACCAGCCCACCGGGACTAGACACCGGGGAGCTGTTTTTT. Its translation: CATSPPGLDTGELFF. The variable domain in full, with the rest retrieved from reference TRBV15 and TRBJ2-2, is DAMVIQNPRYQVTQFGKPVTLSCSQTLNHNVMYWYQQKSSQAPKLLFHYYDKDFNNEADTPDNFQSRRPNTSFCFLDIRSPGLGDTAMYLCATSPPGLDTGELFFGEGSRLTVL.

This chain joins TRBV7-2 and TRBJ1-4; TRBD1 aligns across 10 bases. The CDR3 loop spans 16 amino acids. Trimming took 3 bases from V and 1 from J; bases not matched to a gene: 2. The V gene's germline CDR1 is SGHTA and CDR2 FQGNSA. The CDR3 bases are TGTGCCAGCAGCTTGGGACAGGGGAAAACTAATGAAAAACTGTTTTTT. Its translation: CASSLGQGKTNEKLFF.

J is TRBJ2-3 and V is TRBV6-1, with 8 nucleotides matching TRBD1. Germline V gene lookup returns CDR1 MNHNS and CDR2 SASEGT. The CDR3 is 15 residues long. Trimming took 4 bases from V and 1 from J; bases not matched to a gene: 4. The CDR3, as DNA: TGTGCCAGCAGTGCCCACAGGGGGGGCACAGATACGCAGTATTTT. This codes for CASSAHRGGTDTQYF.

CDR3 loop: CAISESRRSGSRDEQFF. The CDR3 bases are TGTGCCATCAGTGAGTCACGTCGGAGCGGGAGTAGGGATGAGCAGTTCTTC. The rearrangement uses TRBV10-3 and TRBJ2-1; 8 bases fit TRBD2. Germline assignment: CDR1 ENHRY and CDR2 SYGVKD. The V segment lost 0 bases and the J segment 8 bases; nucleotides outside the gene matches: 12. CDR3 length: 17 amino acids.

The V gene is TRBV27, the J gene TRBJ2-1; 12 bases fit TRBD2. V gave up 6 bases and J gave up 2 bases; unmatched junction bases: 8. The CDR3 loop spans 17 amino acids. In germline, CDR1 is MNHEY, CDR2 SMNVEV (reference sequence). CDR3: CASRNKGLAGPYNEQFF. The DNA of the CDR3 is TGTGCCAGCAGAAATAAAGGACTAGCGGGGCCCTACAATGAGCAGTTCTTC.

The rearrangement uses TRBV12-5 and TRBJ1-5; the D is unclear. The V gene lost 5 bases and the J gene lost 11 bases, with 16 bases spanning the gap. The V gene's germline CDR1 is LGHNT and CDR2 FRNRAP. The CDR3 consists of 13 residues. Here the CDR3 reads CASGPPGPSAQHF. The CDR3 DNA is TGTGCTAGTGGTCCCCCCGGTCCCTCGGCCCAGCATTTT.

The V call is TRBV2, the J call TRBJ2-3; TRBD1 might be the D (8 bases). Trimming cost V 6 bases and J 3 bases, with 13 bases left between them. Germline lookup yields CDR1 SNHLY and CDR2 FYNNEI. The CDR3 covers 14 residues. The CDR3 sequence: CASRDREGTDTQYF. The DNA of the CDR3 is TGTGCCAGCAGGGACAGGGAGGGGACAGATACGCAGTATTTT.

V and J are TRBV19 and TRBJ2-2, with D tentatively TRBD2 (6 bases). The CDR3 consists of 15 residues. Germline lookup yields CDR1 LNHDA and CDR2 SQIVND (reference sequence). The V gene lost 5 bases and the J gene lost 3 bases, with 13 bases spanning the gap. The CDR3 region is CASSRTREYTGELFF. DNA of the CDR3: TGTGCCAGTAGTCGGACCCGGGAGTACACCGGGGAGCTGTTTTTT.

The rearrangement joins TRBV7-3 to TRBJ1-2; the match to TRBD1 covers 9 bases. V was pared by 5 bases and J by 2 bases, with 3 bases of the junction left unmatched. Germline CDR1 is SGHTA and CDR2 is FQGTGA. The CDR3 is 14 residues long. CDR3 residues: CASSPDRGNYGYTF. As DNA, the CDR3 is TGTGCCAGCAGCCCCGACAGGGGGAACTATGGCTACACCTTC.

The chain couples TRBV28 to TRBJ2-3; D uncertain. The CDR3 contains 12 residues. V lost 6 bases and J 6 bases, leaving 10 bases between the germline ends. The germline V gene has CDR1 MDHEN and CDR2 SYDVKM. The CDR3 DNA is TGTGCCAGCAGCCTCAGCAGGGATACGCAGTATTTT. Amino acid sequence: CASSLSRDTQYF.

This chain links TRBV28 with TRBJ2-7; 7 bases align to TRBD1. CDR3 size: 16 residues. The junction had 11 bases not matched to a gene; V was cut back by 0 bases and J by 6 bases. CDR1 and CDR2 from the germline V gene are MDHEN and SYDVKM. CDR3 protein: CASSLWTGRGRPEQYF. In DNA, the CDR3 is TGTGCCAGCAGTTTATGGACCGGAAGGGGGCGCCCCGAGCAGTACTTC.

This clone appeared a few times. The CDR3 nucleotides read TGTGCCAGCTCACCAAGACTAGCGGGAGGGTACAATGAGCAGTTCTTC. Its protein is CASSPRLAGGYNEQFF. The rearrangement joins TRBV18 to TRBJ2-1; 14 bases agree with TRBD2. This CDR3 has 16 amino acids. CDR1 and CDR2 from the germline V gene are KGHSH and LQKENI. The V segment lost 2 bases and the J segment 4 bases; nucleotides outside the gene matches: 1.

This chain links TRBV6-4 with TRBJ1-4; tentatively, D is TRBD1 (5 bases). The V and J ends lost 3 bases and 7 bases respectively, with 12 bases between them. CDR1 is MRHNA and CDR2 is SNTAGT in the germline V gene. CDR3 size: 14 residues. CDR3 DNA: TGTGCCAGCAGTGAGAGGCAGGGAAGTGAAAAACTGTTTTTT. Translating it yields CASSERQGSEKLFF.

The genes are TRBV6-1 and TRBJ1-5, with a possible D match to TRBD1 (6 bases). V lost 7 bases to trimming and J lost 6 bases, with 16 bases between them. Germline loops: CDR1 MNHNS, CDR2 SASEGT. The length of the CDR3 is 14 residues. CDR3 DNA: TGTGCCAGCACTCTGGGACACAAGGGTCAGCCCCAGCATTTT. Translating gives CASTLGHKGQPQHF.

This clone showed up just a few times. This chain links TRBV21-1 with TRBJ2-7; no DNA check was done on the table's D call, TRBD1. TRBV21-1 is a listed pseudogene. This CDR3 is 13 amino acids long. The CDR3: CASKQEVPYEQYF. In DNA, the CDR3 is TGTGCCAGCAAACAGGAAGTACCCTACGAGCAGTACTTC.